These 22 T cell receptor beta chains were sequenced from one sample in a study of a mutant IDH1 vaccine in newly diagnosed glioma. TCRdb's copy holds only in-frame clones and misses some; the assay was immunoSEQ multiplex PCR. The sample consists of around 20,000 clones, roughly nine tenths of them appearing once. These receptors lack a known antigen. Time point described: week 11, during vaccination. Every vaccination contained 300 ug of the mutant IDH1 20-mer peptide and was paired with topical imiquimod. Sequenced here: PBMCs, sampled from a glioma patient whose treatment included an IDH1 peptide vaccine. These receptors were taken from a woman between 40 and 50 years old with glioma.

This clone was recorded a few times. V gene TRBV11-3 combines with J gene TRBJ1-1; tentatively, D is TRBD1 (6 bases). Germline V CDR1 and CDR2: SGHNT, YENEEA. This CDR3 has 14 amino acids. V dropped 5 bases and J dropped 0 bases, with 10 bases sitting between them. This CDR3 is CASSKQGLNTEAFF. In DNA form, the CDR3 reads TGTGCCAGCAGCAAACAGGGATTGAACACTGAAGCTTTCTTT.

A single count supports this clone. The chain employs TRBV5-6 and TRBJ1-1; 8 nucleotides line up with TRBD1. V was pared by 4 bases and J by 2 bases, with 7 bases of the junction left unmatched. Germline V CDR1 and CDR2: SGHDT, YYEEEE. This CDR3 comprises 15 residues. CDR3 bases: TGTGCCAGCAGCAGAAGGACAGGGTTCAACACTGAAGCTTTCTTT. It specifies CASSRRTGFNTEAFF.

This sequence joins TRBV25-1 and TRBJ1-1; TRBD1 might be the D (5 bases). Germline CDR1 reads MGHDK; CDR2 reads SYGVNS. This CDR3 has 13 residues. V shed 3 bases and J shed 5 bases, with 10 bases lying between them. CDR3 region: CASSDAGRTEAFF. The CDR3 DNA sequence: TGTGCCAGCAGTGACGCAGGGCGGACTGAAGCTTTCTTT.

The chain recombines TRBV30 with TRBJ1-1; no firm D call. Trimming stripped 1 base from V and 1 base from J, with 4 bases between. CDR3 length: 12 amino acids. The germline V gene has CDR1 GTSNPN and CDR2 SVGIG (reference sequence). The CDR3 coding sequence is TGTGCCTGGAGTGGGGGGAACACTGAAGCTTTCTTT. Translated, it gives CAWSGGNTEAFF.

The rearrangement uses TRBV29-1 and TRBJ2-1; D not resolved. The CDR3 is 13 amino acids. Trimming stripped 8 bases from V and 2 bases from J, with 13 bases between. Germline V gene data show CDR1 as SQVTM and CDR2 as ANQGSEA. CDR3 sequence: CSPILETYNEQFF. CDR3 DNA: TGCAGCCCCATTCTGGAGACCTACAATGAGCAGTTCTTC.

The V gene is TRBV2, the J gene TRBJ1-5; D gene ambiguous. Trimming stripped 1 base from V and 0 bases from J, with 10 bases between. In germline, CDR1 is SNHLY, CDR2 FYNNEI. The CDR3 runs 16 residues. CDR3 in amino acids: CASSEVGDYSNQPQHF. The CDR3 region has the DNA TGTGCCAGCAGTGAAGTCGGGGATTATAGCAATCAGCCCCAGCATTTT.

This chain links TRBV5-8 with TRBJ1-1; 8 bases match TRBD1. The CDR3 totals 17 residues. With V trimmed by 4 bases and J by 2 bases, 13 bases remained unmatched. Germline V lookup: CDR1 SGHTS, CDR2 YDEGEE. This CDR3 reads CASSPGTGEGINTEAFF. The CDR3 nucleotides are TGTGCCAGCAGCCCGGGGACAGGTGAAGGGATCAACACTGAAGCTTTCTTT.

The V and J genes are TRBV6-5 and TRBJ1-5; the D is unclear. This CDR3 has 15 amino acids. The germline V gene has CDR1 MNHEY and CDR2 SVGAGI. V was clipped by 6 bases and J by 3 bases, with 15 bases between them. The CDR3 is CASSFRKELNQPQHF. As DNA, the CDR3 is TGTGCCAGCAGCTTCAGGAAGGAGCTCAATCAGCCCCAGCATTTT.

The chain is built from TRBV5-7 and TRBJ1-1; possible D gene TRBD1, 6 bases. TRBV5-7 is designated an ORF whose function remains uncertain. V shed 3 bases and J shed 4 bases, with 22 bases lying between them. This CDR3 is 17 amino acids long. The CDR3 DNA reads TGTGCCAGCAGCTGGACAGAATTACTCATAAGGGGCACTGAAGCTTTCTTT. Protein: CASSWTELLIRGTEAFF.

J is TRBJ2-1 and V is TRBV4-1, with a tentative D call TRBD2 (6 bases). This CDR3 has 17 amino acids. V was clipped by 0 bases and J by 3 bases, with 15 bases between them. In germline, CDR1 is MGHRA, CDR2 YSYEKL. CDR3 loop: CASSQENQWGVYNEQFF. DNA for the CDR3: TGCGCCAGCAGCCAAGAAAACCAATGGGGGGTCTACAATGAGCAGTTCTTC.

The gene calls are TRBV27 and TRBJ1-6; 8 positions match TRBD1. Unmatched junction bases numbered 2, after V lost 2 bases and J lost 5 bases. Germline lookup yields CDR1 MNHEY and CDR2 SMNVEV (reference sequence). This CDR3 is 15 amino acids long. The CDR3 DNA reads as TGTGCCAGCAGTTTAGGACAGGGCCATAATTCACCCCTCCACTTT. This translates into CASSLGQGHNSPLHF.

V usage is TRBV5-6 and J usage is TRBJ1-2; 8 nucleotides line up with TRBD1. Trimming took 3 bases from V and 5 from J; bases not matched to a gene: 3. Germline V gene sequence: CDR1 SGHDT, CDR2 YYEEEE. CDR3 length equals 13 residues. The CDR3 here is CASSSDRGYGYTF. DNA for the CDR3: TGTGCCAGCAGCTCTGACAGGGGATATGGCTACACCTTC.

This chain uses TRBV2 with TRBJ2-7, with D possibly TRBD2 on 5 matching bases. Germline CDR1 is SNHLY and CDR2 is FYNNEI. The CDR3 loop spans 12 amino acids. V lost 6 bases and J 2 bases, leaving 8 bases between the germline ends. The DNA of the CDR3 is TGTGCCAGCAGCCCTAGCCCCTACGAGCAGTACTTC. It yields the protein CASSPSPYEQYF.

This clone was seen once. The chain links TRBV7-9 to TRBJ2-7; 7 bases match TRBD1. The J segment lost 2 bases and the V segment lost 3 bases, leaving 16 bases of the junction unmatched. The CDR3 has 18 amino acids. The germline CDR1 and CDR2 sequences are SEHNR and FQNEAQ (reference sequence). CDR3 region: CASSFAVGFRQGTYEQYF. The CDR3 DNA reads TGTGCCAGCAGCTTTGCGGTCGGCTTCAGACAGGGAACCTACGAGCAGTACTTC.

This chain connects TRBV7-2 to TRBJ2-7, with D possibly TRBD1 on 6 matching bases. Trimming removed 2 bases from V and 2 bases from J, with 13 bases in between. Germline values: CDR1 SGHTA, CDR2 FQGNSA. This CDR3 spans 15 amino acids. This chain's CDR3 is CASSLYLRGTYEQYF. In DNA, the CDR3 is TGTGCCAGCAGCTTATACCTAAGGGGGACCTACGAGCAGTACTTC.

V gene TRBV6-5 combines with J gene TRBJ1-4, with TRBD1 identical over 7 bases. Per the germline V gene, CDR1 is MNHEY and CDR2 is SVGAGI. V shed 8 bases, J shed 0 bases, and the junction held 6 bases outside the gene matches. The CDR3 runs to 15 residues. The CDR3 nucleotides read TGTGCCAGCTCCGCGGGGACAGCAACTAATGAAAAACTGTTTTTT. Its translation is CASSAGTATNEKLFF.

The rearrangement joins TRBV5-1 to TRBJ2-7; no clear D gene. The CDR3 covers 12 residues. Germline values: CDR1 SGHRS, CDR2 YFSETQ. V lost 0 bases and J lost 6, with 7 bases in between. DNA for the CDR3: TGCGCCAGCAGCTTGGCCGGAGCCGAGCAGTACTTC. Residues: CASSLAGAEQYF.

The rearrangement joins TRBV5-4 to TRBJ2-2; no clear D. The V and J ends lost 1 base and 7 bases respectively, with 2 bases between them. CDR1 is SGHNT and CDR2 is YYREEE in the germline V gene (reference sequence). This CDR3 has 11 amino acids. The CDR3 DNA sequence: TGTGCCAGCAGCTTGAGCGGGGAGCTGTTTTTT. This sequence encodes CASSLSGELFF.

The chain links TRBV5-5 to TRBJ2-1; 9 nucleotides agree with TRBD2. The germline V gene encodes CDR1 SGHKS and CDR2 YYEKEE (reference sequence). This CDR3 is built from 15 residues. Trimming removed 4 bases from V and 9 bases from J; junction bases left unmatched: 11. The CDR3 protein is CASSTGLATLGEQFF. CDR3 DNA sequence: TGTGCCAGCAGCACCGGACTAGCGACGCTCGGTGAGCAGTTCTTC.

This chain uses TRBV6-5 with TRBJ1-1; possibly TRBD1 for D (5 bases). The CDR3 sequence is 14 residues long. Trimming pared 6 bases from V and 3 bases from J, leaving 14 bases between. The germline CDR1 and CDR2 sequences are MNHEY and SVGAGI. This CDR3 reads CASRPLGVDTEAFF. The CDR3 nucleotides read TGTGCCAGCAGACCTCTGGGGGTGGACACTGAAGCTTTCTTT.

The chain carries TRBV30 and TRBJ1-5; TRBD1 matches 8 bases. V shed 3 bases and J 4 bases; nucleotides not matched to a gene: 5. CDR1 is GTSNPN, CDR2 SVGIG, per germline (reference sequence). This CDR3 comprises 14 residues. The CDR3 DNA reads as TGTGCCTGGAGGGGACAGGATTCAAATCAGCCCCAGCATTTT. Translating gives CAWRGQDSNQPQHF.

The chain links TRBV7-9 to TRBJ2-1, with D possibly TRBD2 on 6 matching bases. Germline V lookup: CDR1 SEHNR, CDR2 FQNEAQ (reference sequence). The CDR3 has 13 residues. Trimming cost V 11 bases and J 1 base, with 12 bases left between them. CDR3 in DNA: TGTGCCGGCGGGCGGGGTTCCTACAATGAGCAGTTCTTC. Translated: CAGGRGSYNEQFF.